The 32 T cell receptor beta chains below were found in one sample sequenced in a study of T cells in Graves' hyperthyroidism and ophthalmopathy. The TCR beta CDR3 regions underwent amplification using RNA transcripts as the source. RT-PCR in the first round (using the HTBI primer set) targeted the TCR CDR3. Each CDR3 protein gets one entry after TCRdb re-called the multiplex PCR reads with MiXCR. The data show around 720,000 distinct CDR3 sequences, 30% to 40% seen once. Sequenced: blood. The origin of the receptors is a middle-aged woman with Graves' hyperthyroidism.

This clonotype turned up a few times. The chain links TRBV29-1 to TRBJ2-5; perhaps D is TRBD1 or TRBD2 (5 bases each). Germline V gene data show CDR1 as SQVTM and CDR2 as ANQGSEA. Trimming took off 3 bases at V and 5 bases at J, with 13 bases between the two ends. The CDR3 extends over 13 amino acids. The CDR3: CSVDDGAWETQYF. CDR3 sequence (DNA): TGCAGCGTTGACGACGGGGCTTGGGAGACCCAGTACTTC.

This clonotype was seen once. This may arise from a read error, as a much more abundant clone is one base away. The rearrangement uses TRBV10-1 and TRBJ2-2, with 7 bases matching TRBD2. Per the germline V gene, CDR1 is WNHNN and CDR2 is SYGVQD (reference sequence). CDR3 size: 14 residues. This chain's CDR3 is CASSEWGGNGGLFF. The CDR3 DNA sequence: TGCGCCAGCAGTGAATGGGGGGGGAACGGGGGGCTGTTTTTT.

This clonotype turned up a few times. This rearrangement joins TRBV28 to TRBJ1-5; D is undetermined. Germline CDR1 and CDR2: MDHEN and SYDVKM. This CDR3 is 12 amino acids long. V lost 7 bases and J lost 1, with 5 bases in between. The CDR3 spells CASMDSNQPQHF. The CDR3 DNA sequence: TGTGCCAGCATGGACAGCAATCAGCCCCAGCATTTT.

This clonotype was observed a few times. The V call is TRBV18, the J call TRBJ2-5; possible D gene TRBD1, 5 bases. CDR1 KGHSH and CDR2 LQKENI come from the germline V gene. V was trimmed by 3 bases and J by 1 base, leaving 21 bases between them. The CDR3 totals 18 residues. The CDR3: CASSPRAGEGKLQETQYF. The CDR3 DNA reads TGTGCCAGCTCACCCAGGGCTGGTGAAGGGAAACTCCAAGAGACCCAGTACTTC.

This rearrangement joins TRBV2 to TRBJ2-7; D remains unclear. The CDR3 has 12 amino acids. V dropped 5 bases and J dropped 4 bases, with 9 bases sitting between them. Germline V gene data show CDR1 as SNHLY and CDR2 as FYNNEI. CDR3 residues: CASSKDEYEQYF. CDR3 nucleotide sequence: TGTGCCAGCAGTAAAGACGAGTACGAGCAGTACTTC.

This clonotype appeared a few times. J is TRBJ2-3 and V is TRBV29-1, with 8 bases that match TRBD2. The CDR3 loop spans 14 amino acids. Germline V gene lookup returns CDR1 SQVTM and CDR2 ANQGSEA. Trimming removed 4 bases from V and 4 bases from J; junction bases left unmatched: 7. CDR3 coding DNA: TGCAGCGTTGGGTCGGCGGGAGGATCAGATACGCAGTATTTT. Translating gives CSVGSAGGSDTQYF.

About this clonotype: Given the absence of the conserved phenylalanine or tryptophan at the CDR3 end, a read error is likely. V and J are TRBV7-9 and TRBJ1-1; D is undetermined. This CDR3 has 16 residues. Germline CDR1 SEHNR, CDR2 FQNEAQ (reference sequence). V was clipped by 4 bases and J by 0 bases, with 15 bases between them. This chain's CDR3 is CASSSLSFSMNTEAFL. In DNA form, the CDR3 reads TGTGCCAGCAGCTCTTTAAGCTTTTCCATGAACACTGAAGCTTTCCTT.

The chain is built from TRBV7-2 and TRBJ1-6, with 9 nucleotides matching TRBD1. CDR1 and CDR2 (germline): SGHTA, FQGNSA. J gave up 6 bases and V 5 bases, and 5 bases lay outside the gene matches. CDR3 length equals 15 residues. Here the CDR3 reads CASSTPGQGNSPLHF. CDR3 bases: TGTGCCAGCAGCACCCCGGGACAGGGTAATTCACCCCTCCACTTT.

The genes are TRBV20-1 and TRBJ2-5, with 9 bases matching TRBD2. Germline V lookup: CDR1 DFQATT, CDR2 SNEGSKA (reference sequence). J lost 11 bases, V lost 3 bases, and 16 bases had no gene match. This CDR3 region has 15 residues. The CDR3 protein is CSAREIAGVGDTQYF. CDR3 nucleotide sequence: TGCAGTGCTAGGGAAATAGCGGGAGTGGGAGATACGCAGTACTTC.

This chain joins TRBV7-9 and TRBJ2-7, with D possibly being TRBD2 (6 bases). The J call may be wrong; the DNA end is better matched by TRBJ2-1. The CDR3 length is 14 residues. The germline V gene encodes CDR1 SEHNR and CDR2 FQNEAQ (reference sequence). As DNA, the CDR3 is TGTGCCAGCAGCTTACTGGCTAGCGACAATGAGCAGTTCTTC. Translation: CASSLLASDNEQFF.

On this clonotype itself: It may be a read error: a sequence one base away is much more abundant. V and J are TRBV7-9 and TRBJ2-5; D is ambiguous. CDR3 length: 14 residues. The V gene's germline CDR1 is SEHNR and CDR2 FQNEAQ (reference sequence). CDR3 sequence: CASSLTGNQGTQYF. The CDR3 DNA reads TGTGCCAGCAGCTTAACGGGCAACCAAGGGACCCAGTACTTC. Complete variable domain (other parts from reference TRBV7-9 and TRBJ2-5): DTGVSQNPRHKITKRGQNVTFRCDPISEHNRLYWYRQTLGQGPEFLTYFQNEAQLEKSRLLSDRFSAERPKGSFSTLEIQRTEQGDSAMYLCASSLTGNQGTQYFGPGTRLLVL.

As for this clonotype: The junction departs from the called germline gene at one end, perhaps through a read error. V is TRBV10-3 and J is TRBJ1-1; D may be TRBD1 (6 bases). CDR1 is ENHRY, CDR2 SYGVKD, per germline. The CDR3 is 13 amino acids. CDR3 nucleotides: TGTGCCATCACTGAGACAGGAGCTGTAGGGGCTTTCTTT. Residues: CAITETGAVGAFF.

The V gene is TRBV4-3, the J gene TRBJ2-7; 7 nucleotides line up with TRBD2. Germline CDR1 and CDR2: LGHNA and YSLEER. J gave up 4 bases and V 1 base, and 4 bases lay outside the gene matches. The CDR3 contains 14 residues. The CDR3 DNA sequence: TGCGCCAGCAGCCAAGCATGGGAGGGGTACGAGCAGTACTTC. Its translation: CASSQAWEGYEQYF.

V usage is TRBV20-1 and J usage is TRBJ1-1, with D perhaps matching TRBD1 (6 bases). With 3 bases removed from V and 0 bases from J, the gap between germline ends came to 11 bases. CDR3 length: 14 amino acids. The germline V gene encodes CDR1 DFQATT and CDR2 SNEGSKA (reference sequence). In nucleotides, the CDR3 is TGCAGTGCTAGGGACAGCCACATGAACACTGAAGCTTTCTTT. It translates to CSARDSHMNTEAFF.

This clonotype has more than one count but fewer than ten. The V gene is TRBV6-5, the J gene TRBJ2-5; D may correspond to TRBD1 or TRBD2 (6 bases each). Germline V gene data show CDR1 as MNHEY and CDR2 as SVGAGI. The CDR3 sequence is 20 residues long. V was pared by 0 bases and J by 4 bases, with 27 bases between. The CDR3 is CASSYSPWGSTGGGIETQYF. In nucleotides, the CDR3 is TGTGCCAGCAGTTACTCCCCCTGGGGGTCGACAGGTGGGGGGATAGAGACCCAGTACTTC.

In this sample, this clonotype turned up a few times. The V call is TRBV11-3, the J call TRBJ2-5; D may match TRBD1 or TRBD2 (5 bases each). This CDR3 has 17 residues. Per the germline V gene, CDR1 is SGHNT and CDR2 is YENEEA. The V end was cut by 5 bases, the J end by 2 bases, with 21 bases between. The CDR3 spells CASSPQQIGGWQETQYF. In DNA form, the CDR3 reads TGTGCCAGCAGCCCCCAGCAAATTGGGGGTTGGCAAGAGACCCAGTACTTC.

This chain connects TRBV19 to TRBJ2-7; TRBD2 is a possible D gene (5 bases). With 1 base removed from V and 3 bases from J, the gap between germline ends came to 13 bases. The length of the CDR3 is 15 residues. Germline V gene data show CDR1 as LNHDA and CDR2 as SQIVND (reference sequence). The CDR3: CASSIVKAEHYEQYF. CDR3 DNA sequence: TGTGCCAGTAGTATAGTAAAAGCGGAGCACTACGAGCAGTACTTC.

This clonotype showed up just a few times. This chain links TRBV7-8 with TRBJ2-2; D not certain. The V gene lost 5 bases and the J gene lost 0 bases, with 13 bases spanning the gap. The germline V gene encodes CDR1 SGHVS and CDR2 FQNEAQ. CDR3 length equals 16 residues. The CDR3 spells CASSQEVVTNTGELFF. CDR3 nucleotides: TGTGCCAGCAGCCAAGAGGTGGTTACGAACACCGGGGAGCTGTTTTTT.

This clonotype was observed many times. The chain couples TRBV5-5 to TRBJ1-2; 8 nucleotides match TRBD1. V was pared by 5 bases and J by 7 bases, with 10 bases of the junction left unmatched. The CDR3 totals 14 residues. Germline CDR1 is SGHKS and CDR2 is YYEKEE (reference sequence). The CDR3 DNA follows: TGTGCCAGCAGGACGGACAGGGTAGATCCTGGCTACACCTTC. Translation gives CASRTDRVDPGYTF.

This clonotype has just a few counts. This CDR3 is CASSPSSSSGNTIYF. CDR3 sequence (DNA): TGTGCCAGCAGTCCATCCAGCAGCTCTGGAAACACCATATATTTT. The chain links TRBV6-2 or TRBV6-3 to TRBJ1-3; D gene ambiguous. This CDR3 region has 15 residues. Deletions cut 5 bases from V and 0 bases from J, with 11 bases between. Germline values: CDR1 MNHEY, CDR2 SVGEGT.

The rearrangement uses TRBV2 and TRBJ2-2, with D hard to call. Germline V CDR1 and CDR2: SNHLY, FYNNEI. CDR3 length: 18 amino acids. The ends were cut back, 6 bases at V and 0 bases at J, with 20 bases in the middle. CDR3 region: CASSPRLFSPANTGELFF. CDR3 nucleotide sequence: TGTGCCAGCAGCCCCCGTTTATTCTCCCCCGCGAACACCGGGGAGCTGTTTTTT.

Many counts were recorded for this clonotype. The J gene is TRBJ2-6, the V gene TRBV10-3, with 7 positions matching TRBD2. V lost 9 bases and J lost 0; bases outside the gene matches: 8. There are 16 residues in the CDR3. Germline V CDR1 and CDR2: ENHRY, SYGVKD. CDR3 nucleotide sequence: TGTGCCATTGGGGGAGGGGACCGCTCTGGGGCCAACGTCCTGACTTTC. Its translation is CAIGGGDRSGANVLTF.

This clonotype was detected many times. This rearrangement joins TRBV15 to TRBJ2-7; 7 bases match TRBD1. The J segment lost 5 bases and the V segment lost 1 base, leaving 8 bases of the junction unmatched. Germline V gives CDR1 LNHNV, CDR2 YYDKDF (reference sequence). CDR3 size: 15 residues. CDR3 loop: CATSRGPTGTNEQYF. The CDR3 coding sequence is TGTGCCACCAGCAGAGGACCGACAGGGACAAACGAGCAGTACTTC.

CDR3 loop: CASSRGAGSTEAFF. CDR3 bases: TGTGCCAGCAGCCGGGGAGCAGGGTCGACTGAAGCTTTCTTT. This sequence joins TRBV7-9 and TRBJ1-1; tentative D call: TRBD1 (5 bases). Germline-derived CDR1 and CDR2 are SEHNR and FQNEAQ (reference sequence). The V end lost 5 bases, the J end lost 5 bases, and 15 bases lay between the germline ends. This CDR3 region has 14 residues. Based on the CDR3 plus reference TRBV7-9 and TRBJ1-1, the full variable domain is DTGVSQNPRHKITKRGQNVTFRCDPISEHNRLYWYRQTLGQGPEFLTYFQNEAQLEKSRLLSDRFSAERPKGSFSTLEIQRTEQGDSAMYLCASSRGAGSTEAFFGQGTRLTVV.

This clonotype was observed a few times. This rearrangement joins TRBV19 to TRBJ2-2; the match to TRBD2 covers 10 bases. CDR1 and CDR2 from the germline V gene are LNHDA and SQIVND (reference sequence). Losses at the gene ends were 10 bases for V and 3 bases for J; bases not matched to a gene: 8. The CDR3 length is 15 residues. CDR3 coding DNA: TGTGCCACCACCGGGCTAGCGGGGGACACCGGGGAGCTGTTTTTT. Translating it yields CATTGLAGDTGELFF.

The chain uses TRBV19 and TRBJ1-1, with TRBD1 as a possible D gene (5 bases). Germline CDR1 LNHDA, CDR2 SQIVND (reference sequence). Trimming removed 1 base at V and 4 bases at J, with 10 bases between. There are 14 residues in the CDR3. CDR3 nucleotides: TGTGCCAGTAGTATAGTTACGGGGACCACTGAAGCTTTCTTT. It yields the protein CASSIVTGTTEAFF.

The gene calls are TRBV19 and TRBJ1-1, with D unclear. The CDR3 has 17 amino acids. V was cut by 3 bases and J by 0 bases, with 17 bases left in between. Germline-derived CDR1 and CDR2 are LNHDA and SQIVND (reference sequence). Here the CDR3 DNA reads TGTGCCAGTAGTATCCGACCCTCACGACTTATGAACACTGAAGCTTTCTTT. It encodes CASSIRPSRLMNTEAFF.

The table lists this clonotype with many counts. The J gene is TRBJ2-7, the V gene TRBV4-3; 7 bases align to TRBD2. The V gene's germline CDR1 is LGHNA and CDR2 YSLEER. CDR3 length: 15 amino acids. V was clipped by 0 bases and J by 6 bases; unmatched bases: 8. As DNA, the CDR3 is TGCGCCAGCAGCCAAGAGCCGCGGGGGTGGGGCGAGCAGTACTTC. Its protein is CASSQEPRGWGEQYF.

This clonotype was detected ten times or more. The chain has TRBV12-3 or TRBV12-4 and TRBJ1-1; D is ambiguous. Trimming left V 3 bases short and J 7 bases short, with 9 bases between. The CDR3 spans 12 residues. CDR3 in DNA: TGTGCCAGCAGTTTTCAGTCCAATGAAGCTTTCTTT. It encodes CASSFQSNEAFF.

Turning to this clonotype: At one boundary the junction diverges from the germline segment, which might be a read error. This chain uses TRBV25-1 with TRBJ1-3; possibly TRBD1 for D (6 bases). This CDR3 has 15 amino acids. Germline V gives CDR1 MGHDK, CDR2 SYGVNS. Here the CDR3 reads CTSSPWGAPGNTIYF. Written as DNA, the CDR3 is TGTACCAGCAGCCCTTGGGGGGCTCCTGGAAACACCATATATTTT.

This clonotype was recorded only once. The chain combines TRBV9 with TRBJ2-3; D assignment may be TRBD1 or TRBD2 (6 bases each). This CDR3 has 14 residues. Per the germline V gene, CDR1 is SGDLS and CDR2 is YYNGEE. The V gene lost 3 bases and the J gene lost 5 bases, with 13 bases spanning the gap. The CDR3 reads CASSDGGHLDTQYF. As DNA, the CDR3 is TGTGCCAGCAGCGATGGGGGGCATTTAGATACGCAGTATTTT.

The CDR3 loop reads CASSSGGGTGRMKELFF. CDR3 sequence (DNA): TGTGCCAGCAGTTCCGGCGGGGGGACAGGCCGAATGAAAGAACTGTTTTTT. The chain employs TRBV12-3 or TRBV12-4 and TRBJ1-4; TRBD1 matches 8 bases. The CDR3 is 17 amino acids. The V and J ends lost 4 bases and 12 bases, in that order; junction bases with no gene match: 19.